A single sample is the source of the 14 T cell receptor beta chains below, sequenced in a study of T cell changes during pregnancy in multiple sclerosis. Data came from immunoSEQ multiplex PCR; TCRdb stores just in-frame clones and leaves some out. The data show 40,000 or so clones, with 90% seen just once and under 0.55% held by the top ten. Here the sequenced sample was CD4+ T cells from peripheral blood mononuclear cells, taken in the first trimester of pregnancy. Receptors originate from a female donor in good health, enrolled as a control in a pregnancy study.

The chain is built from TRBV28 and TRBJ2-7, with a possible D match to TRBD1 (5 bases). V shed 6 bases and J shed 3 bases, with 12 bases lying between them. Germline loops: CDR1 MDHEN, CDR2 SYDVKM. The length of the CDR3 is 13 residues. The CDR3 region has the DNA TGTGCCAGCAGGCAGGACAAGGGCTACGAGCAGTACTTC. Translation: CASRQDKGYEQYF.

The chain links TRBV7-3 to TRBJ1-1, with D perhaps TRBD1 (6 bases). This CDR3 contains 13 residues. V was pared by 5 bases and J by 9 bases, with 16 bases between. CDR1 and CDR2 from the germline V gene are SGHTA and FQGTGA. Here the CDR3 DNA reads TGTGCCAGCAGCCCCGAGGGGGGGGGCCAAGCTTTCTTT. This encodes CASSPEGGGQAFF.

The chain couples TRBV19 to TRBJ1-1; D remains ambiguous. Germline CDR1 reads LNHDA; CDR2 reads SQIVND (reference sequence). This CDR3 comprises 13 residues. V was pared by 3 bases and J by 5 bases, with 10 bases between. The CDR3, as DNA: TGTGCCAGTAGTATTTTGCCGAGGACTGAAGCTTTCTTT. Encoded protein: CASSILPRTEAFF.

The V gene is TRBV7-8, the J gene TRBJ2-1, with 10 bases aligning to TRBD2. V dropped 4 bases and J dropped 9; count of bases not matched to a gene: 15. Germline CDR1 SGHVS, CDR2 FQNEAQ. This CDR3 has 17 amino acids. The CDR3 sequence: CASSSVERGGRNSEQFF. Written as DNA, the CDR3 is TGTGCCAGCAGCTCCGTCGAGCGGGGGGGCCGGAACAGTGAGCAGTTCTTC. The full variable domain, completed using reference TRBV7-8 and TRBJ2-1, is GAGVSQSPRYKVAKRGQDVALRCDPISGHVSLFWYQQALGQGPEFLTYFQNEAQLDKSGLPSDRFFAERPEGSVSTLKIQRTQQEDSAVYLCASSSVERGGRNSEQFFGPGTRLTVL.

This rearrangement joins TRBV28 to TRBJ1-6; the D gene is possibly TRBD1 (6 bases). CDR3 length equals 13 residues. From germline, CDR1 is MDHEN and CDR2 SYDVKM. The ends were cut back, 6 bases at V and 7 bases at J, with 10 bases in the middle. CDR3 bases: TGTGCCAGCAGGAGACAGGAGAATTCACCCCTCCACTTT. Translated, it gives CASRRQENSPLHF.

V is TRBV5-1 and J is TRBJ2-5; 10 nucleotides align to TRBD1. Unmatched junction bases numbered 7, after V lost 4 bases and J lost 4 bases. The CDR3 consists of 15 residues. Germline-derived CDR1 and CDR2 are SGHRS and YFSETQ. CDR3 loop: CASSVGQGIGETQYF. The CDR3 nucleotides read TGCGCCAGCAGCGTGGGACAGGGGATCGGAGAGACCCAGTACTTC.

The chain's CDR3 is CASSPLPGQGTSGNTIYF. In DNA form, the CDR3 reads TGTGCCAGCTCACCTCTTCCGGGACAGGGGACCTCTGGAAACACCATATATTTT. This chain uses TRBV18 with TRBJ1-3, with TRBD1 matching 10 bases. The V gene's germline CDR1 is KGHSH and CDR2 LQKENI. This CDR3 has 18 amino acids. J was trimmed by 0 bases and V by 3 bases; bases with no gene match: 8.

A word on this clone: Other DNA sequences in the sample encode the same CDR3. V usage is TRBV15 and J usage is TRBJ2-5; 11 bases align to TRBD1. This CDR3 comprises 16 residues. J gave up 6 bases and V 3 bases, and 9 bases lay outside the gene matches. Germline lookup yields CDR1 LNHNV and CDR2 YYDKDF (reference sequence). Here the CDR3 reads CATSRMRTGGVKTQYF. The CDR3 DNA sequence: TGTGCCACCAGCAGGATGCGGACAGGGGGCGTGAAGACCCAGTACTTC.

This rearrangement joins TRBV12-5 to TRBJ2-1; 7 bases agree with TRBD1. Germline lookup yields CDR1 LGHNT and CDR2 FRNRAP. V trimming: 1 base; J trimming: 9 bases; junction bases outside the gene matches: 9. The CDR3 totals 15 residues. The CDR3 DNA sequence: TGTGCTAGTGGTTTGGACTCGACAGGGTACCGTGAGCAGTTCTTC. Protein: CASGLDSTGYREQFF. Full variable domain (rest looked up from reference TRBV12-5 and TRBJ2-1): DARVTQTPRHKVTEMGQEVTMRCQPILGHNTVFWYRQTMMQGLELLAYFRNRAPLDDSGMPKDRFSAEMPDATLATLKIQPSEPRDSAVYFCASGLDSTGYREQFFGPGTRLTVL.

The rearrangement links TRBV5-1 to TRBJ1-1; D ambiguous. CDR1 is SGHRS and CDR2 is YFSETQ in the germline V gene. V lost 5 bases, J lost 0 bases, and 17 bases lay in between. This CDR3 comprises 16 residues. The CDR3 spells CASSHGLLQMNTEAFF. CDR3 bases: TGCGCCAGCAGTCACGGACTGCTCCAGATGAACACTGAAGCTTTCTTT.

The chain carries TRBV7-2 and TRBJ1-1; 9 positions agree with TRBD1. The J segment lost 6 bases and the V segment lost 4 bases, leaving 6 bases of the junction unmatched. The CDR3 is made up of 14 amino acids. Germline lookup yields CDR1 SGHTA and CDR2 FQGNSA. CDR3 nucleotide sequence: TGTGCCAGCAGCTCGACAGGGGGGATTGCTGAAGCTTTCTTT. Translated, it gives CASSSTGGIAEAFF.

V gene TRBV7-9 combines with J gene TRBJ1-5; 8 bases line up with TRBD1. CDR1 SEHNR and CDR2 FQNEAQ come from the germline V gene (reference sequence). The CDR3 extends over 13 amino acids. V was pared by 10 bases and J by 4 bases, with 6 bases of the junction left unmatched. The DNA of the CDR3 is TGTGCCATTACACAGGGGGAAAATCAGCCCCAGCATTTT. It codes for CAITQGENQPQHF. Using reference TRBV7-9 and TRBJ1-5 for the parts outside the CDR3, the full variable domain is DTGVSQNPRHKITKRGQNVTFRCDPISEHNRLYWYRQTLGQGPEFLTYFQNEAQLEKSRLLSDRFSAERPKGSFSTLEIQRTEQGDSAMYLCAITQGENQPQHFGDGTRLSIL.

The chain is built from TRBV7-9 and TRBJ1-1, with D perhaps TRBD1 (5 bases). The V end lost 5 bases, the J end lost 1 base, and 8 bases lay between the germline ends. Per the germline V gene, CDR1 is SEHNR and CDR2 is FQNEAQ (reference sequence). CDR3 size: 13 residues. CDR3 region: CASSPTGNTEAFF. The CDR3 region has the DNA TGTGCCAGCAGCCCAACAGGGAACACTGAAGCTTTCTTT.

The CDR3 region has the DNA TGCGCCAGCAGCTTGGCCGGACAGAAGAACACCGGGGAGCTGTTTTTT. Translated: CASSLAGQKNTGELFF. This chain links TRBV5-1 with TRBJ2-2; a possible D gene is TRBD1 (6 bases). Germline V gives CDR1 SGHRS, CDR2 YFSETQ. Trimming took off 0 bases at V and 1 base at J, with 10 bases between the two ends. CDR3 length equals 16 residues.